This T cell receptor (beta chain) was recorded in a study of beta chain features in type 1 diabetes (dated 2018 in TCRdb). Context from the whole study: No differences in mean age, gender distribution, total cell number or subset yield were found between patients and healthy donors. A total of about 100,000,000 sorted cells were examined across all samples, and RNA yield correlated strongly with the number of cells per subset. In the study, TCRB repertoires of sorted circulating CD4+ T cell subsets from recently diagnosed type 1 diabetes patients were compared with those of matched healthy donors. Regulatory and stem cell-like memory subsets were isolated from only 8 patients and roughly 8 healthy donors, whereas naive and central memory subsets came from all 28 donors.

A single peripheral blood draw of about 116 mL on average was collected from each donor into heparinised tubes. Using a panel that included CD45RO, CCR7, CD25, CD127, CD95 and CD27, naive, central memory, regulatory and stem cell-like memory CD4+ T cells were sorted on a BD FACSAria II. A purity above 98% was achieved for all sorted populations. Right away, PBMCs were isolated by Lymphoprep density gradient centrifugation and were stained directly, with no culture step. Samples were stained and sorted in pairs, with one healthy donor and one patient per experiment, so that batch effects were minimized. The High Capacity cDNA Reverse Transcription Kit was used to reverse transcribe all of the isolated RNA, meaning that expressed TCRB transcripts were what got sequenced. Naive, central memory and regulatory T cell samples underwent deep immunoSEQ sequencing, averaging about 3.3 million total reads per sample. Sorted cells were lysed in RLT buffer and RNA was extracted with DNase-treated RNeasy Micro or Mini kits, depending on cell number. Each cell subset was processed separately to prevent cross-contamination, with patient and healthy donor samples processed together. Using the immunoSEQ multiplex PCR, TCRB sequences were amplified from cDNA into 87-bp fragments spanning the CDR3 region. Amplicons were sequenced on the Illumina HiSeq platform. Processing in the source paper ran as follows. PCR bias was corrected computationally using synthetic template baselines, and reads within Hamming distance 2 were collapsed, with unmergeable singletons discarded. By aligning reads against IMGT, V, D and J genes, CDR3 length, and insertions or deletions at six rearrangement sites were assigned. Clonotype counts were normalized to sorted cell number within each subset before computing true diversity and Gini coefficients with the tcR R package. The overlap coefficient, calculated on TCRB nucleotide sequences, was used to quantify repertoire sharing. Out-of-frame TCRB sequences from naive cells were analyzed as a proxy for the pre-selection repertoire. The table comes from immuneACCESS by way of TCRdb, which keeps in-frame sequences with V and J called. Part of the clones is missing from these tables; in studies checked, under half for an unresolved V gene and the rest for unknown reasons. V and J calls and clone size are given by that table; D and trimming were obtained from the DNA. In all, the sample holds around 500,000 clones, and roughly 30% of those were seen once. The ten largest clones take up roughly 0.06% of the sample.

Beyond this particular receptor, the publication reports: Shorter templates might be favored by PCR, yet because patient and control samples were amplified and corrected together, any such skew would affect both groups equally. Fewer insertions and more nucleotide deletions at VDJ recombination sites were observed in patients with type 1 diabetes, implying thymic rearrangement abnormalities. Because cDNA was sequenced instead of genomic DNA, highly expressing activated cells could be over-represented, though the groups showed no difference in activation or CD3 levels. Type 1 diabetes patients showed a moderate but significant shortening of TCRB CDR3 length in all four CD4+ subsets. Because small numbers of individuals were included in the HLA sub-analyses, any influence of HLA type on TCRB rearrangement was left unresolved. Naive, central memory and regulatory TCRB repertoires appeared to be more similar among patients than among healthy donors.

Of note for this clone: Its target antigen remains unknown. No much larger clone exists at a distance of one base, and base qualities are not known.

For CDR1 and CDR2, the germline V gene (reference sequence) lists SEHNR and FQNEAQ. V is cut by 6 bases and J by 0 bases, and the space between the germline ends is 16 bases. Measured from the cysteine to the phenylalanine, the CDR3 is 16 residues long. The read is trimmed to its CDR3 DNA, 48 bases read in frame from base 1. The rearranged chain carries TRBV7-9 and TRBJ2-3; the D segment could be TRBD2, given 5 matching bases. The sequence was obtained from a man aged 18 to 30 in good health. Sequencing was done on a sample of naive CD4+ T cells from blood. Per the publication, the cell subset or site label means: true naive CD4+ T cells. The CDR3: CASRPPAASSTDTQYF. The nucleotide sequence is TGTGCCAGCAGGCCCCCAGCGGCCTCTAGCACAGATACGCAGTATTTT.